This T cell receptor (beta chain) was obtained from a study of Ad26.COV2.S vaccination and SARS-CoV-2 variants. V was clipped by 4 bases and J by 5 bases, with 14 bases between them. The CDR3 is 14 residues long. Germline loops: CDR1 SGDLS, CDR2 YYNGEE. The assay was immunoSEQ multiplex PCR, and TCRdb's table has in-frame clones only and misses some. The table lists 350,000 to 550,000 clones, 75% to 90% of them singletons. The treatment: about 20 received Ad26.COV2.S at low or high dose, single or two shots; 5 received placebo; per-sample allocation not given. Material that was analyzed had been drawn on day 63 after the first vaccine or placebo injection.

The TCR was taken from a person between 18 and 59 years old who received the Ad26.COV2.S COVID-19 vaccine or a placebo. Sequencing was performed on peripheral blood, taken in a trial of Ad26.COV2.S vaccine versus placebo. The chain links TRBV9 to TRBJ2-3; the D gene is possibly TRBD1 (6 bases). The CDR3 sequence: CASSPQGIGDTQYF. CDR3 DNA: TGTGCCAGCAGCCCACAGGGTATTGGAGATACGCAGTATTTT.